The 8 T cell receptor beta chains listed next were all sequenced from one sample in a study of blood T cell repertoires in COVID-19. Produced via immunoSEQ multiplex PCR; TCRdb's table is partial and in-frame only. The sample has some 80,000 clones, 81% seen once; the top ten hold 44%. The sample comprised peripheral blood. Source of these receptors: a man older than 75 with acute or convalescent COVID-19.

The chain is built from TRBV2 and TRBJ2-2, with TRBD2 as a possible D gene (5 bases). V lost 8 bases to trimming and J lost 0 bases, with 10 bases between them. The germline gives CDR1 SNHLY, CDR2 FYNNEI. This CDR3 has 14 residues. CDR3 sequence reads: CASSTKANTGELFF. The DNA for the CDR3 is TGTGCCAGCTCGACTAAAGCGAACACCGGGGAGCTGTTTTTT.

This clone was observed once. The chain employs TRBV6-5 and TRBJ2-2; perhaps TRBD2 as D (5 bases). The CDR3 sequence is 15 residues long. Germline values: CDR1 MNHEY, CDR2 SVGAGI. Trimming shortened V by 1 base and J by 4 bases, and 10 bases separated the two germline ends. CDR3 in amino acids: CASSYWTRPTGELFF. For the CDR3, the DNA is TGTGCCAGCAGTTACTGGACTCGGCCCACCGGGGAGCTGTTTTTT.

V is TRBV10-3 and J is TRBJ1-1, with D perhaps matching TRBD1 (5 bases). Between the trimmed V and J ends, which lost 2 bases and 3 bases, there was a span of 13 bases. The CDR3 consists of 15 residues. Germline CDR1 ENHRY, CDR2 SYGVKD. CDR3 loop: CAISEGGGLDTEAFF. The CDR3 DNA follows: TGTGCCATCAGTGAGGGGGGGGGTTTGGACACTGAAGCTTTCTTT.

CDR3 nucleotide sequence: TGTGCCACCAGCAGAGCTGGTGCGGGACAGAGCTCCTACGAGCAGTACTTC. It codes for CATSRAGAGQSSYEQYF. The chain uses TRBV15 and TRBJ2-7; tentatively, D is TRBD1 (7 bases). The CDR3 has 17 residues. Trimming shortened V by 1 base and J by 0 bases, and 16 bases separated the two germline ends. The V gene's germline CDR1 is LNHNV and CDR2 YYDKDF (reference sequence).

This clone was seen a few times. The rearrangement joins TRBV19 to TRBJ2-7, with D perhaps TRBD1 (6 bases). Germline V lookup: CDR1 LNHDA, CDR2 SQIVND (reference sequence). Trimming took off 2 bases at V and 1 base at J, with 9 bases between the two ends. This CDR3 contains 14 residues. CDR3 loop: CASSIYDRSYEQYF. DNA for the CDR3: TGTGCCAGTAGTATATACGACAGGTCCTACGAGCAGTACTTC.

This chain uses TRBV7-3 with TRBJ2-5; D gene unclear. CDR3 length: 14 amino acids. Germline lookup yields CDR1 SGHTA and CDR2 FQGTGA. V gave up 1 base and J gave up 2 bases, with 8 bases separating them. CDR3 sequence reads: CASSLRASQETQYF. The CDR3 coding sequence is TGTGCCAGCAGCTTAAGGGCCTCTCAAGAGACCCAGTACTTC.

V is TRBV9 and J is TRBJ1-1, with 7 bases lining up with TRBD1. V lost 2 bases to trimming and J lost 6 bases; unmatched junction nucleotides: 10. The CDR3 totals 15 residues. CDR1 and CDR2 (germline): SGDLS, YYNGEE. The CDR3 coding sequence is TGTGCCAGCAGCGTCCAACCAGGGGGTTTCGCTGAAGCTTTCTTT. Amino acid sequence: CASSVQPGGFAEAFF.

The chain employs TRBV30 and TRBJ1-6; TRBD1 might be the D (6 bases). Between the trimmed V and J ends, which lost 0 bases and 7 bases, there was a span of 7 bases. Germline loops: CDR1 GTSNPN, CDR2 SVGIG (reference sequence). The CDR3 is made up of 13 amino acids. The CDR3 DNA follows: TGTGCCTGGAGTGTAGGGGGAAATTCACCCCTCCACTTT. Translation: CAWSVGGNSPLHF.